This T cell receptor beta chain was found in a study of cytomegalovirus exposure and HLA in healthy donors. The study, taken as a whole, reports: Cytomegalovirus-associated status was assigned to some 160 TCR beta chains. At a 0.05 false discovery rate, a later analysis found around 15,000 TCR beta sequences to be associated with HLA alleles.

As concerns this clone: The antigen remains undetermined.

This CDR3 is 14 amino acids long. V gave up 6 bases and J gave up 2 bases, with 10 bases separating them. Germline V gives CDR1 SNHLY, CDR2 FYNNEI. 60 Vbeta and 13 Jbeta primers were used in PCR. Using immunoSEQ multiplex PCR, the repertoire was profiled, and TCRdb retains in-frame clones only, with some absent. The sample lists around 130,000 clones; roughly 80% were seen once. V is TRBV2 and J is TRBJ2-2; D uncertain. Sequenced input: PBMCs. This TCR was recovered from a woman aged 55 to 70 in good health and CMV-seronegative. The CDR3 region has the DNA TGTGCCAGCAGAGCACAGATCAACACCGGGGAGCTGTTTTTT. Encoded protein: CASRAQINTGELFF.